These 4 T cell receptor beta chains came from one sample sequenced in a study of T cell repertoires in cytomegalovirus infection. Their target antigens are unknown. MiXCR, run by TCRdb on the reads, gives a single entry per CDR3 protein. In the table there are 750,000 to 950,000 distinct CDR3 sequences, 29% of which are singletons. The sample consisted of cultured CD8+ T cells from PBMCs, taken from culture after CMV antigen stimulation. Source of these receptors: a human donor in good health (CMV status not recorded). Some clones in this sample may be carry-over from other donors' samples.

On this clonotype: This may be a read error: a much more frequent sequence differs by one nucleotide. This chain connects TRBV7-6 to TRBJ1-5; D unclear. Germline loops: CDR1 SGHVS, CDR2 FNYEAQ. The CDR3 totals 14 residues. The CDR3 region is CASSLDGGNQPRHF. The CDR3 nucleotides are TGTGCCAGCAGCTTAGATGGAGGAAACCAGCCCCGGCATTTT.

This clonotype was counted at least ten times. The V call is TRBV7-6, the J call TRBJ2-5, with 7 positions matching TRBD1. The ends lost 3 bases at V and 5 bases at J; junction bases unmatched: 12. The CDR3 is 16 amino acids. Germline V CDR1 and CDR2: SGHVS, FNYEAQ. Written as DNA, the CDR3 is TGTGCCAGCAGCTTCAGAGACAGGGTAACCGCCGAGACCCAGTACTTC. Encoded protein: CASSFRDRVTAETQYF.

The chain couples TRBV27 to TRBJ2-2; D may be TRBD2 (6 bases). CDR3 length: 16 amino acids. Germline V lookup: CDR1 MNHEY, CDR2 SMNVEV (reference sequence). V was clipped by 5 bases and J by 6 bases, with 19 bases between them. The CDR3: CASSLRAWGDPGELFF. CDR3 nucleotides: TGTGCCAGCAGTCTACGGGCTTGGGGGGATCCCGGGGAGCTGTTTTTT.

This clonotype was found a few times. The chain's CDR3 is CASSLRDRDGEQYF. DNA for the CDR3: TGTGCCAGCAGTTTAAGAGACAGGGATGGCGAGCAGTACTTC. The chain joins TRBV27 to TRBJ2-7; the match to TRBD1 covers 7 bases. CDR1 and CDR2 from the germline V gene are MNHEY and SMNVEV (reference sequence). The CDR3 is 14 residues long. J gave up 6 bases and V 2 bases, and 7 bases lay outside the gene matches.